This T cell receptor (beta chain) was retrieved from a study of identical twins. Study results and limitations: Sequences that were beta out-of-frame showed weaker excess twin sharing. Insertions were fewer in abundant cord blood beta clonotypes, whereas memory repertoires showed none of this pattern.

Germline CDR1 MNHEY, CDR2 SVGEGT. After removal of 5 bases from V and 5 bases from J, the junction contained 7 bases not matched to a gene. The CDR3 consists of 15 residues. A universal primer site was incorporated via template switching, and the cDNA contained unique molecular identifiers. TCRdb re-called the 5' RACE reads through MiXCR, storing one row per CDR3 protein. The sample has approximately 260,000 distinct CDR3 sequences, around an eighth seen once. This clonotype was detected only a few times. The antigen remains unidentified. The rearrangement joins TRBV6-2 or TRBV6-3 to TRBJ2-1; 9 bases align to TRBD2. Material for sequencing was memory (CD45RO+) T cells sorted from blood. The sequence derives from a woman between 18 and 29 years old in good health. The CDR3 protein is CASSPWTSVNNEQFF. Here the CDR3 DNA reads TGTGCCAGCAGTCCCTGGACTAGCGTCAACAATGAGCAGTTCTTC.